This TCR beta chain was observed in a study of preoperative IRX-2 immunotherapy in early breast cancer. V was clipped by 1 base and J by 2 bases, with 9 bases between them. The CDR3 is 15 residues long. The V gene's germline CDR1 is SGHNT and CDR2 YENEEA. Stated treatment: preoperative locoregional IRX-2 cytokine immunotherapy. Samples came from a phase Ib trial of preoperative locoregional IRX-2 cytokine immunotherapy. Profiling relied on immunoSEQ multiplex PCR, and the TCRdb table lists in-frame clones only, not all of them. The table shows 5,000 to 6,500 clones, with about four fifths occurring only once.

This rearrangement joins TRBV11-3 to TRBJ1-5; no firm D call. Sequencing was performed on tumor tissue, taken before IRX-2 immunotherapy. The sequence derives from a human donor with breast cancer. The CDR3 sequence is CASSLGGERNQPQHF. The DNA for the CDR3 is TGTGCCAGCAGCTTAGGAGGAGAGCGCAATCAGCCCCAGCATTTT.